These 20 T cell receptor beta chains were sequenced from one sample in a study of technical replicates of blood from a handful of donors. Libraries were prepared by immunoSEQ multiplex PCR; TCRdb keeps only in-frame clonotypes and omits some of them. The sample has around 92,000 clones, approximately 96% seen once. Sequenced: T cells isolated from PBMCs. Source of these receptors: a human donor in good health.

The gene calls are TRBV6-5 and TRBJ1-4; 9 bases line up with TRBD1. J was trimmed by 5 bases and V by 2 bases; bases with no gene match: 0. Germline V gene lookup returns CDR1 MNHEY and CDR2 SVGAGI. The CDR3 runs 14 residues. CDR3 region: CASSYGTGNEKLFF. CDR3 nucleotides: TGTGCCAGCAGTTACGGGACAGGGAATGAAAAACTGTTTTTT.

The chain's CDR3 is CASSLLGGETTEAFF. CDR3 bases: TGCGCCAGCAGTCTGTTGGGGGGTGAAACGACTGAAGCTTTCTTT. This chain links TRBV5-1 with TRBJ1-1; D is possibly TRBD1 (5 bases). V lost 5 bases and J lost 5, with 19 bases in between. Per the germline V gene, CDR1 is SGHRS and CDR2 is YFSETQ. There are 15 residues in the CDR3. Looking up the rest from reference TRBV5-1 and TRBJ1-1 gives the full variable domain: KAGVTQTPRYLIKTRGQQVTLSCSPISGHRSVSWYQQTPGQGLQFLFEYFSETQRNKGNFPGRFSGRQFSNSRSEMNVSTLELGDSALYLCASSLLGGETTEAFFGQGTRLTVV.

This clone was counted a single time. The chain links TRBV5-1 to TRBJ2-2, with 11 bases aligning to TRBD2. This CDR3 spans 16 amino acids. With V trimmed by 4 bases and J by 2 bases, 4 bases remained unmatched. The germline V gene encodes CDR1 SGHRS and CDR2 YFSETQ. CDR3 protein: CASSATSGANTGELFF. For the CDR3, the DNA is TGCGCCAGCAGCGCGACTAGCGGGGCCAACACCGGGGAGCTGTTTTTT.

The rearrangement uses TRBV19 and TRBJ1-2; 9 positions match TRBD1. CDR3 length: 14 amino acids. Trimming cost V 7 bases and J 7 bases; bases outside gene matches: 10. CDR1 LNHDA and CDR2 SQIVND come from the germline V gene (reference sequence). CDR3 amino acids: CASTMGQGSSGYTF. The DNA of the CDR3 is TGTGCCAGTACTATGGGACAGGGTTCTTCTGGCTACACCTTC. Variable domain in full (rest from reference TRBV19 and TRBJ1-2): DGGITQSPKYLFRKEGQNVTLSCEQNLNHDAMYWYRQDPGQGLRLIYYSQIVNDFQKGDIAEGYSVSREKKESFPLTVTSAQKNPTAFYLCASTMGQGSSGYTFGSGTRLTVV.

This chain joins TRBV27 and TRBJ1-1; D possibly corresponds to TRBD1 (5 bases). Germline values: CDR1 MNHEY, CDR2 SMNVEV (reference sequence). CDR3 length: 16 residues. Trimming took 5 bases from V and 4 from J, leaving 20 bases between them. The CDR3 here is CASSTRTPGVSTEAFF. In DNA, the CDR3 is TGTGCCAGCAGTACCCGGACACCGGGGGTAAGCACTGAAGCTTTCTTT.

The chain combines TRBV20-1 with TRBJ2-5, with a possible D match to TRBD2 (5 bases). CDR3 size: 10 residues. Trimming stripped 6 bases from V and 5 bases from J, with 7 bases between. The germline gives CDR1 DFQATT, CDR2 SNEGSKA (reference sequence). The CDR3 sequence: CSAKRETQYF. CDR3 coding DNA: TGCAGTGCAAAGCGGGAGACCCAGTACTTC.

The chain employs TRBV7-9 and TRBJ2-7; the match to TRBD2 covers 8 bases. Trimming at V came to 1 base and at J to 4 bases, leaving 6 bases not matched to a gene. Germline loops: CDR1 SEHNR, CDR2 FQNEAQ (reference sequence). CDR3 size: 15 residues. This CDR3 reads CASSLVGGGTYEQYF. For the CDR3, the DNA is TGTGCCAGCAGCTTAGTTGGCGGGGGGACTTACGAGCAGTACTTC.

The CDR3: CASSEGSPVAGNTQYF. In nucleotides, the CDR3 is TGTGCCAGCAGTGAAGGAAGTCCCGTGGCGGGGAACACGCAGTATTTT. The chain carries TRBV2 and TRBJ2-3; possibly TRBD2 for D (6 bases). The ends were cut back, 1 base at V and 9 bases at J, with 20 bases in the middle. The V gene's germline CDR1 is SNHLY and CDR2 FYNNEI. This CDR3 has 16 residues.

The genes are TRBV7-9 and TRBJ1-1; D ambiguous. The V and J ends lost 5 bases and 5 bases respectively, with 12 bases between them. This CDR3 region has 13 residues. The germline V gene has CDR1 SEHNR and CDR2 FQNEAQ (reference sequence). In nucleotides, the CDR3 is TGTGCCAGCAGCGAGGGAGGAGCGACTGAAGCTTTCTTT. Its translation: CASSEGGATEAFF. Variable domain in full (rest from reference TRBV7-9 and TRBJ1-1): DTGVSQNPRHKITKRGQNVTFRCDPISEHNRLYWYRQTLGQGPEFLTYFQNEAQLEKSRLLSDRFSAERPKGSFSTLEIQRTEQGDSAMYLCASSEGGATEAFFGQGTRLTVV.

The chain couples TRBV6-1 to TRBJ2-7, with 10 bases matching TRBD2. The CDR3 is made up of 13 amino acids. Looked up from germline, CDR1 is MNHNS and CDR2 is SASEGT. J lost 2 bases, V lost 10 bases, and 5 bases had no gene match. Here the CDR3 reads CATKGLAAYEQYF. The CDR3 DNA sequence: TGTGCCACCAAAGGACTAGCGGCCTACGAGCAGTACTTC.

CDR3 DNA sequence: TGCGCCAGCAGACCCCTGCCTGGGGCGAGCACAGATACGCAGTATTTT. Protein: CASRPLPGASTDTQYF. The gene calls are TRBV5-1 and TRBJ2-3, with a tentative D call TRBD1 (5 bases). V shed 5 bases and J shed 0 bases, with 16 bases lying between them. The germline V gene has CDR1 SGHRS and CDR2 YFSETQ. The CDR3 runs to 16 residues.

This rearrangement joins TRBV4-1 to TRBJ2-2; D perhaps matches TRBD2 (7 bases). This CDR3 contains 19 residues. The V end lost 3 bases, the J end lost 2 bases, and 22 bases lay between the germline ends. The germline CDR1 and CDR2 sequences are MGHRA and YSYEKL. CDR3 bases: TGCGCCAGCAGCCAGGGTACGCTCGGGGGGCGAGCCAACACCGGGGAGCTGTTTTTT. It specifies CASSQGTLGGRANTGELFF.

This rearrangement joins TRBV5-1 to TRBJ2-1; D perhaps matches TRBD2 (5 bases). The CDR3 has 16 residues. V was clipped by 2 bases and J by 0 bases, with 12 bases between them. Germline CDR1 is SGHRS and CDR2 is YFSETQ. The CDR3 DNA follows: TGCGCCAGCAGCTTACTAGAGAAGGGCTCCTACAATGAGCAGTTCTTC. Its translation: CASSLLEKGSYNEQFF.

This chain uses TRBV6-6 with TRBJ2-4, with 10 positions matching TRBD2. Germline loops: CDR1 MNHNY, CDR2 SVGAGI (reference sequence). After removal of 6 bases from V and 5 bases from J, the junction contained 4 bases not matched to a gene. The CDR3 sequence is 14 residues long. This CDR3 is CASSPGTSENIQYF. Here the CDR3 DNA reads TGTGCCAGCAGCCCCGGGACTAGCGAAAACATTCAGTACTTC.

In the case of this clone: The junction and the germline gene differ at one end; a read error may be behind it. The V gene is TRBV27, the J gene TRBJ1-5; no clear D gene. The CDR3 is made up of 13 amino acids. In germline, CDR1 is MNHEY, CDR2 SMNVEV (reference sequence). The CDR3 DNA reads as TGTGCCAGCAGTTTTGGAGGTTATCATCCCCAGCATTTT. Translating gives CASSFGGYHPQHF.

This sequence joins TRBV4-1 and TRBJ2-2; 9 positions match TRBD2. The V and J ends lost 10 bases and 4 bases, in that order; junction bases with no gene match: 16. The length of the CDR3 is 17 residues. Germline-derived CDR1 and CDR2 are MGHRA and YSYEKL. The CDR3 nucleotides are TGCGCCACCGAAAGACGGCTAGCGGGATTAAGCACCGGGGAGCTGTTTTTT. It codes for CATERRLAGLSTGELFF.

The chain links TRBV7-6 to TRBJ2-3, with D unclear. V lost 3 bases and J 6 bases, leaving 16 bases between the germline ends. The CDR3 extends over 15 amino acids. Germline V gene lookup returns CDR1 SGHVS and CDR2 FNYEAQ. CDR3 loop: CASSLASGFRDTQYF. The CDR3, as DNA: TGTGCCAGCAGCTTGGCCTCCGGGTTTAGGGATACGCAGTATTTT.

The V gene is TRBV19, the J gene TRBJ2-7, with TRBD1 as a possible D gene (6 bases). The V and J ends lost 5 bases and 7 bases respectively, with 21 bases between them. The CDR3 loop spans 15 amino acids. Germline V CDR1 and CDR2: LNHDA, SQIVND (reference sequence). CDR3 sequence reads: CASSPTGLDIEEQYF. The CDR3, as DNA: TGTGCCAGTAGTCCAACAGGGCTGGATATCGAGGAGCAGTACTTC.

The rearrangement uses TRBV9 and TRBJ2-1, with 9 nucleotides matching TRBD2. CDR3 length: 15 residues. With V trimmed by 0 bases and J by 6 bases, 4 bases remained unmatched. Germline V CDR1 and CDR2: SGDLS, YYNGEE. The CDR3 DNA reads as TGTGCCAGCAGCGTAGGCGGGGGGGCCAGCAATGAGCAGTTCTTC. Translating gives CASSVGGGASNEQFF. Variable domain in full (rest from reference TRBV9 and TRBJ2-1): DSGVTQTPKHLITATGQRVTLRCSPRSGDLSVYWYQQSLDQGLQFLIQYYNGEERAKGNILERFSAQQFPDLHSELNLSSLELGDSALYFCASSVGGGASNEQFFGPGTRLTVL.

The V and J genes are TRBV11-2 and TRBJ1-5, with D perhaps matching TRBD1 (5 bases). The CDR3 sequence is 15 residues long. The germline V gene encodes CDR1 SGHAT and CDR2 FQNNGV. Between the trimmed V and J ends, which lost 5 bases and 3 bases, there was a span of 14 bases. The CDR3 DNA reads as TGTGCCAGCAGCGACGTCCAGGGTCTCAATCAGCCCCAGCATTTT. It codes for CASSDVQGLNQPQHF.